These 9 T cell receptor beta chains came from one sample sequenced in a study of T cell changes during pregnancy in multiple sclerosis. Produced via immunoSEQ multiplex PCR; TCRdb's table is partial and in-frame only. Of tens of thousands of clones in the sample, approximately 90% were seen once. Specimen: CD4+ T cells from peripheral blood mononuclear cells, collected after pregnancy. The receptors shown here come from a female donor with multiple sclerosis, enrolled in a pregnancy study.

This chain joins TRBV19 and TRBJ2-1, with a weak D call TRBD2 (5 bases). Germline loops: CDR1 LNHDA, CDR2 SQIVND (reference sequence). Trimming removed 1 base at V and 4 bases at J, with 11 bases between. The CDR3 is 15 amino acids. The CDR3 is CASSIVVASYNEQFF. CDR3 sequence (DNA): TGTGCCAGTAGTATAGTAGTAGCGTCATACAATGAGCAGTTCTTC.

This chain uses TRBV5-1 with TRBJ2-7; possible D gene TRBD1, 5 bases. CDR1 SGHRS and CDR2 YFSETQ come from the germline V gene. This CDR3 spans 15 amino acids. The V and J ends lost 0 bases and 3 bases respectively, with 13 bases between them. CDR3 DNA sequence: TGCGCCAGCAGCTTGGCGACAGATCCCCTCTACGAGCAGTACTTC. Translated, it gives CASSLATDPLYEQYF.

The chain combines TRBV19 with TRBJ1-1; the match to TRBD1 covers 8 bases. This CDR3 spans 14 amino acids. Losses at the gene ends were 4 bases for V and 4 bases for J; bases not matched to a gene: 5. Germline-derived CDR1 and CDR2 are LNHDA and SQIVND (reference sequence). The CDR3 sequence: CASSTYTGGTEAFF. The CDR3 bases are TGTGCCAGTAGTACATATACAGGGGGCACTGAAGCTTTCTTT.

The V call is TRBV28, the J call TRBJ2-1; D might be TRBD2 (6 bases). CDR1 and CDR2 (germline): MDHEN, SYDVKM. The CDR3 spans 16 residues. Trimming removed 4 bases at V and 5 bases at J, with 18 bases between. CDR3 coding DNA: TGTGCCAGCAGTTCCCCCGGGGGTAGCGGCCACAATGAGCAGTTCTTC. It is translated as CASSSPGGSGHNEQFF.

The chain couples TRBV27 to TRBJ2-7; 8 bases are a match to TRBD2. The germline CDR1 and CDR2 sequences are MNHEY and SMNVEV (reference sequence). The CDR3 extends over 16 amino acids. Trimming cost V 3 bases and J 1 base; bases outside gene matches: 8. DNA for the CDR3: TGTGCCAGCAGTTTCAGGAGGAGCGGGAGATCCTACGAGCAGTACTTC. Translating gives CASSFRRSGRSYEQYF.

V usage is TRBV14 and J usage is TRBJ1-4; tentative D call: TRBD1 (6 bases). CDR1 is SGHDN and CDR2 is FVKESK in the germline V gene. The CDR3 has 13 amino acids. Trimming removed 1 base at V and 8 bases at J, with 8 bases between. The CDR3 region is CASSQVRGEKLFF. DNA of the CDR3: TGTGCCAGCAGCCAAGTCAGGGGAGAAAAACTGTTTTTT.

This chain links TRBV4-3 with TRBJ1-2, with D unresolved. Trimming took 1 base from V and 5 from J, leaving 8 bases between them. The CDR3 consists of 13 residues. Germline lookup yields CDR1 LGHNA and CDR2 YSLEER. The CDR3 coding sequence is TGCGCCAGCAGCCAAGCCAGGAGGTATGGCTACACCTTC. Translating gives CASSQARRYGYTF.

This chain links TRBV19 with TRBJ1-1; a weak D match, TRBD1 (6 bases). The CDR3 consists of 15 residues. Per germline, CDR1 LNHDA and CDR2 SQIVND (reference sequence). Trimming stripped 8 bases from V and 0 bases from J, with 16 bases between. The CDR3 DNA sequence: TGTGCCAGTCGTAGGGGGGGGATTATGAACACTGAAGCTTTCTTT. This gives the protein CASRRGGIMNTEAFF. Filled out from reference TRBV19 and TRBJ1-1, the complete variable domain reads DGGITQSPKYLFRKEGQNVTLSCEQNLNHDAMYWYRQDPGQGLRLIYYSQIVNDFQKGDIAEGYSVSREKKESFPLTVTSAQKNPTAFYLCASRRGGIMNTEAFFGQGTRLTVV.

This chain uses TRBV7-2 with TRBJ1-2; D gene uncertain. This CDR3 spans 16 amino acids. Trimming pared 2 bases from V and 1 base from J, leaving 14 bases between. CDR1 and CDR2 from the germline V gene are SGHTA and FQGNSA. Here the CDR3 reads CASSLIAGALNYGYTF. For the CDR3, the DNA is TGTGCCAGCAGCTTAATCGCAGGTGCCCTTAACTATGGCTACACCTTC.